The clone carrying this TCR beta chain was seen many times. This specimen comes from a study of CD8 T cells in ankylosing spondylitis. TCRdb re-analysed the 5' RACE reads in MiXCR, keeping a single row per CDR3 protein. The table has about 140,000 distinct CDR3 sequences, around 7.9% seen once. V lost 3 bases to trimming and J lost 5 bases; unmatched junction nucleotides: 5. The CDR3 is 16 residues long. The V gene's germline CDR1 is LGHNA and CDR2 YSLEER. The sample taken for sequencing was blood, either unsorted or a sorted T cell fraction (not recorded which). The sequence was collected from a female donor with ankylosing spondylitis or in good health (not recorded which). The genes are TRBV4-3 and TRBJ2-3, with 13 nucleotides matching TRBD2. The DNA of the CDR3 is TGCGCCAGCAGCCAGCAACTAGCGGGGGGGCAAGATACGCAGTATTTT. This codes for CASSQQLAGGQDTQYF.